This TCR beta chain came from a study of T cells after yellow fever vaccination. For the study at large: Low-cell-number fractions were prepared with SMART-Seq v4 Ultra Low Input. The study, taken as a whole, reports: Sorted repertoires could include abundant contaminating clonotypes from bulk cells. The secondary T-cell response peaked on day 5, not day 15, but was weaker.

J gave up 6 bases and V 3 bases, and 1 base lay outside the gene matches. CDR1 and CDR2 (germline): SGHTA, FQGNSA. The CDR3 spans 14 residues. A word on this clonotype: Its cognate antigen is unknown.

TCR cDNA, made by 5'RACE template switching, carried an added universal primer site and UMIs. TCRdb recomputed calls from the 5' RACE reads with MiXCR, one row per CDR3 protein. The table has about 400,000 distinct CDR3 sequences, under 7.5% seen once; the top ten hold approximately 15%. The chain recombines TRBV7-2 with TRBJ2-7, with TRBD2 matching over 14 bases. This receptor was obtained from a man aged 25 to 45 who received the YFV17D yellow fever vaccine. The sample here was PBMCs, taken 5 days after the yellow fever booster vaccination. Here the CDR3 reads CASSLTSGRAEQYF. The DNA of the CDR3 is TGTGCCAGCAGCTTGACTAGCGGGAGGGCCGAGCAGTACTTC.